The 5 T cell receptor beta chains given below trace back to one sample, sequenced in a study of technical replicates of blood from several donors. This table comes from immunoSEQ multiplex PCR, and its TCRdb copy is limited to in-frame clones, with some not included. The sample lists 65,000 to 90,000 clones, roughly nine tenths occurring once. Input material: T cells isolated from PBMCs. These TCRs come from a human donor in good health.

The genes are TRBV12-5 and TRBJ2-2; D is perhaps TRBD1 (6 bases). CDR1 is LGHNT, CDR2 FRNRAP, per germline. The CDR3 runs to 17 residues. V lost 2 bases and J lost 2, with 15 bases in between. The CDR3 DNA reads TGTGCTAGTGGTTTGCCTAACAGGGCCCTTAACACCGGGGAGCTGTTTTTT. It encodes CASGLPNRALNTGELFF.

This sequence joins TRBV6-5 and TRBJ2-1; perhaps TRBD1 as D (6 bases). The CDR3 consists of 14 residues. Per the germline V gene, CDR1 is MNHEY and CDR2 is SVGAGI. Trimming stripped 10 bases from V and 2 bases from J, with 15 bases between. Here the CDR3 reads CAIVDSQPYNEQFF. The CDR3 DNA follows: TGTGCCATCGTGGACAGTCAACCCTACAATGAGCAGTTCTTC.

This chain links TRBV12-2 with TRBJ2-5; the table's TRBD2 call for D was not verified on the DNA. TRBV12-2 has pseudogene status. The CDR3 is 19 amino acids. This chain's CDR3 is CASRLYGEGAEGNQETQYF. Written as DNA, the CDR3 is TGTGCAAGTCGCTTATACGGGGAGGGAGCGGAGGGGAACCAAGAGACCCAGTACTTC.

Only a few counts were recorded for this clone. The CDR3 nucleotides read TGCAGCGTTCCAGGACAGGGAAAGCATGGCTACACCTTC. It is translated as CSVPGQGKHGYTF. The chain recombines TRBV29-1 with TRBJ1-2; TRBD1 matches 8 bases. CDR3 length: 13 residues. CDR1 SQVTM and CDR2 ANQGSEA come from the germline V gene. After removal of 5 bases from V and 6 bases from J, the junction contained 8 bases not matched to a gene.

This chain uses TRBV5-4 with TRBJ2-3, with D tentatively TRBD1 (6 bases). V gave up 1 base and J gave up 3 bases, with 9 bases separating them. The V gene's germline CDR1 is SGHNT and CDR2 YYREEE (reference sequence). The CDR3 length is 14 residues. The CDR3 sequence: CASSLRGSTDTQYF. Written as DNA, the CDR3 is TGTGCCAGCAGCTTGAGGGGGTCTACAGATACGCAGTATTTT.